One and the same sample provided the 30 T cell receptor beta chains below, sequenced in a study of graft-versus-host responses after intestinal transplantation. Profiling relied on immunoSEQ multiplex PCR, and the TCRdb table lists in-frame clones only, not all of them. Here the sample spans more than 20,000 clones, about 88% being singletons. Source: PBMCs, taken more than 64 days after intestinal transplantation. These receptors were obtained from a human patient who received an intestinal transplant, so some T cells may come from the graft donor.

This sequence joins TRBV5-4 and TRBJ2-1; 13 bases agree with TRBD2. Germline V lookup: CDR1 SGHNT, CDR2 YYREEE (reference sequence). V lost 4 bases, J lost 11 bases, and 9 bases stayed unmatched. The CDR3 loop spans 15 amino acids. The chain's CDR3 is CASSTGLAGAPQQFF. The CDR3 region has the DNA TGTGCCAGCAGCACCGGACTAGCGGGGGCCCCGCAGCAGTTCTTC.

This sequence joins TRBV6-1 and TRBJ1-4; the D is unclear. The CDR3 is made up of 11 amino acids. Trimming shortened V by 10 bases and J by 8 bases, and 11 bases separated the two germline ends. Per the germline V gene, CDR1 is MNHNS and CDR2 is SASEGT. CDR3 nucleotide sequence: TGTGCCACCGAAACACGGGAAAAACTGTTTTTT. Amino acid sequence: CATETREKLFF.

The chain couples TRBV4-1 to TRBJ1-2, with no clear D. V was pared by 1 base and J by 8 bases, with 8 bases between. Germline CDR1 reads MGHRA; CDR2 reads YSYEKL. There are 12 residues in the CDR3. The CDR3 DNA reads as TGCGCCAGCAGCCAAGGGACTGGGGGCTACACCTTC. Protein product: CASSQGTGGYTF.

The V and J genes are TRBV6-5 and TRBJ1-5; D uncertain. Germline values: CDR1 MNHEY, CDR2 SVGAGI. CDR3 length: 14 amino acids. Trimming took off 5 bases at V and 2 bases at J, with 10 bases between the two ends. Here the CDR3 DNA reads TGTGCCAGCAGTCATCAGGAGCGCAATCAGCCCCAGCATTTT. Its translation: CASSHQERNQPQHF.

The chain recombines TRBV25-1 with TRBJ1-2; D might be TRBD1 (6 bases). The CDR3 contains 12 residues. V lost 6 bases and J lost 4, with 9 bases in between. CDR1 is MGHDK, CDR2 SYGVNS, per germline. CDR3 sequence: CASRGGTYGYTF. In DNA form, the CDR3 reads TGTGCCAGCAGAGGGGGGACCTATGGCTACACCTTC.

This chain joins TRBV6-5 and TRBJ2-1; 13 bases are shared with TRBD2. Trimming removed 1 base from V and 7 bases from J; junction bases left unmatched: 1. The CDR3 length is 15 residues. CDR1 is MNHEY, CDR2 SVGAGI, per germline. CDR3 bases: TGTGCCAGCAGTTACTGGACTAGCGGGGGAAATGAGCAGTTCTTC. Its translation: CASSYWTSGGNEQFF.

CDR3 residues: CASSQDREVEKLFF. Written as DNA, the CDR3 is TGCGCCAGCAGCCAAGACCGAGAGGTAGAAAAACTGTTTTTT. The rearrangement joins TRBV4-3 to TRBJ1-4, with unresolved D. V gave up 0 bases and J gave up 8 bases, with 10 bases separating them. CDR1 LGHNA and CDR2 YSLEER come from the germline V gene. This CDR3 comprises 14 residues.

The chain uses TRBV11-2 and TRBJ2-7, with 8 bases lining up with TRBD1. Germline loops: CDR1 SGHAT, CDR2 FQNNGV. CDR3 length: 15 residues. Trimming at V came to 4 bases and at J to 5 bases, leaving 10 bases not matched to a gene. This CDR3 is CASSSPRDRTHEQYF. The DNA for the CDR3 is TGTGCCAGCAGCTCCCCTCGGGACAGGACCCACGAGCAGTACTTC.

This clone was seen a single time. This rearrangement joins TRBV7-9 to TRBJ2-7, with TRBD2 as a possible D gene (7 bases). Between the trimmed V and J ends, which lost 5 bases and 2 bases, there was a span of 13 bases. CDR3 length: 14 residues. Per germline, CDR1 SEHNR and CDR2 FQNEAQ (reference sequence). CDR3 bases: TGTGCCAGCAGCCTACAGGGAGGGCCCTACGAGCAGTACTTC. Translated, it gives CASSLQGGPYEQYF.

The genes are TRBV2 and TRBJ2-7; 7 nucleotides align to TRBD2. The CDR3 length is 15 residues. Per the germline V gene, CDR1 is SNHLY and CDR2 is FYNNEI. Losses at the gene ends were 1 base for V and 5 bases for J; bases not matched to a gene: 8. The CDR3 sequence: CASSEGPSGLNEQYF. CDR3 bases: TGTGCCAGCAGTGAAGGGCCTAGCGGCTTGAACGAGCAGTACTTC.

In this sample, this clone turned up once. The genes are TRBV27 and TRBJ2-5, with D perhaps TRBD1 (5 bases). Near its end, the DNA agrees better with TRBJ2-7, so the J call may be wrong. The CDR3 has 14 residues. Germline CDR1 reads MNHEY; CDR2 reads SMNVEV (reference sequence). The CDR3 is CASSLGASTYEQYF. CDR3 nucleotide sequence: TGTGCCAGCAGTTTAGGGGCGTCCACCTACGAGCAGTACTTC.

This chain uses TRBV4-3 with TRBJ1-4, with unresolved D. The CDR3 extends over 16 amino acids. V lost 5 bases and J 8 bases, leaving 21 bases between the germline ends. Per germline, CDR1 LGHNA and CDR2 YSLEER. DNA of the CDR3: TGCGCCAGCAGCGAATTTGAAGGTGGTGAGGTGGAAAAACTGTTTTTT. Encoded protein: CASSEFEGGEVEKLFF.

The rearrangement uses TRBV6-1 and TRBJ2-7; D is ambiguous. V lost 0 bases, J lost 2 bases, and 11 bases lay in between. The CDR3 loop spans 15 amino acids. The germline V gene has CDR1 MNHNS and CDR2 SASEGT. CDR3 sequence reads: CASSEAAGTTYEQYF. The CDR3 DNA sequence: TGTGCCAGCAGTGAAGCGGCAGGTACGACCTACGAGCAGTACTTC.

V and J are TRBV7-2 and TRBJ2-1, with D tentatively TRBD1 or TRBD2 (5 bases each). CDR1 is SGHTA and CDR2 is FQGNSA in the germline V gene. The CDR3 runs 16 residues. Trimming stripped 3 bases from V and 0 bases from J, with 12 bases between. The CDR3 reads CASSFSWGYSYNEQFF. DNA of the CDR3: TGTGCCAGCAGCTTCTCTTGGGGGTACTCCTACAATGAGCAGTTCTTC.

This chain joins TRBV10-3 and TRBJ1-6; D uncertain. The V gene's germline CDR1 is ENHRY and CDR2 SYGVKD. V lost 1 base and J lost 6, with 10 bases in between. The CDR3 is 15 amino acids. CDR3: CAISEWSELNSPLHF. Written as DNA, the CDR3 is TGTGCCATCAGTGAGTGGTCAGAACTTAATTCACCCCTCCACTTT.

The rearrangement links TRBV4-3 to TRBJ2-5; D might be TRBD1 (5 bases). The J call may be incorrect, as the DNA end agrees better with TRBJ2-7. Germline V gene data show CDR1 as LGHNA and CDR2 as YSLEER. This CDR3 has 15 amino acids. The CDR3 sequence is CASSQETDSSYEQYF. The DNA of the CDR3 is TGCGCCAGCAGCCAAGAAACAGACAGCTCCTACGAGCAGTACTTC.

The V call is TRBV7-2, the J call TRBJ2-3; no reliable D call. There are 15 residues in the CDR3. CDR1 is SGHTA, CDR2 FQGNSA, per germline. V lost 4 bases to trimming and J lost 0 bases, with 11 bases between them. The CDR3 spells CASSSGLRSTDTQYF. The CDR3 coding sequence is TGTGCCAGCAGCTCGGGTCTACGAAGCACAGATACGCAGTATTTT.

The chain has TRBV2 and TRBJ2-1; TRBD2 matches 14 bases. CDR1 SNHLY and CDR2 FYNNEI come from the germline V gene. This CDR3 spans 15 amino acids. The V gene end was trimmed by 5 bases and the J gene end by 7 bases; junction bases not matched to a gene: 4. The CDR3 reads CASSRLAGGANEQFF. The CDR3 DNA is TGTGCCAGCAGTCGACTAGCGGGGGGGGCGAATGAGCAGTTCTTC.

Turning to this clone: One junction end does not reproduce the germline sequence, and a read error may be involved. V gene TRBV5-8 combines with J gene TRBJ1-6; D is unresolved. Germline-derived CDR1 and CDR2 are SGHTS and YDEGEE. The CDR3 has 11 residues. The CDR3 spells CASNLGSPLHF. Here the CDR3 DNA reads TGTGCCAGCAACTTGGGCTCACCCCTCCACTTT.

This chain connects TRBV18 to TRBJ1-1, with D tentatively TRBD1 (6 bases). In germline, CDR1 is KGHSH, CDR2 LQKENI. This CDR3 region has 15 residues. The ends were cut back, 5 bases at V and 7 bases at J, with 20 bases in the middle. CDR3 protein: CASSGYGAGEDEAFF. CDR3 in DNA: TGTGCCAGCTCAGGATATGGGGCAGGGGAGGATGAAGCTTTCTTT.

The gene calls are TRBV5-1 and TRBJ2-7, with 8 bases fitting TRBD1. This CDR3 has 14 residues. The trim removed 2 bases at V and 7 bases at J, leaving 8 bases unmatched. The germline gives CDR1 SGHRS, CDR2 YFSETQ. CDR3 nucleotides: TGCGCCAGCAGCTTAACCAGGGGGCTGGGGGAGCAGTACTTC. Translation gives CASSLTRGLGEQYF. The full variable domain, completed using reference TRBV5-1 and TRBJ2-7, is KAGVTQTPRYLIKTRGQQVTLSCSPISGHRSVSWYQQTPGQGLQFLFEYFSETQRNKGNFPGRFSGRQFSNSRSEMNVSTLELGDSALYLCASSLTRGLGEQYFGPGTRLTVT.

The rearrangement uses TRBV5-6 and TRBJ1-1; TRBD1 might be the D (5 bases). The V and J ends lost 1 base and 2 bases respectively, with 18 bases between them. The CDR3 spans 17 residues. CDR1 and CDR2 (germline): SGHDT, YYEEEE. The CDR3 reads CASSLNGAAGDNTEAFF. The CDR3 region has the DNA TGTGCCAGCAGCTTGAACGGGGCAGCGGGGGATAACACTGAAGCTTTCTTT.

As to this clone: The identical CDR3 is also encoded by other nucleotide sequences in the sample. This chain connects TRBV6-5 to TRBJ1-2; D unclear. CDR1 is MNHEY, CDR2 SVGAGI, per germline. This CDR3 has 11 residues. Trimming cost V 5 bases and J 4 bases, with 5 bases left between them. This CDR3 is CASSPGYGYTF. The CDR3 DNA reads TGTGCCAGCAGTCCGGGCTATGGCTACACCTTC.

The V call is TRBV5-8, the J call TRBJ2-7; TRBD2 matches 7 bases. This CDR3 contains 14 residues. The germline gives CDR1 SGHTS, CDR2 YDEGEE. The trim removed 6 bases at V and 2 bases at J, leaving 8 bases unmatched. CDR3 residues: CASTRTAGPYEQYF. The CDR3 nucleotides read TGTGCCAGCACACGTACAGCGGGACCCTACGAGCAGTACTTC.

The V gene is TRBV5-6, the J gene TRBJ1-4; D is unresolved. The germline gives CDR1 SGHDT, CDR2 YYEEEE. Between the trimmed V and J ends, which lost 4 bases and 5 bases, there was a span of 12 bases. The CDR3 has 14 amino acids. The CDR3 sequence is CASSALPGNEKLFF. In nucleotides, the CDR3 is TGTGCCAGCAGCGCGCTCCCGGGGAATGAAAAACTGTTTTTT.

V is TRBV4-3 and J is TRBJ2-7; D not resolved. Germline CDR1 is LGHNA and CDR2 is YSLEER. Deletions cut 0 bases from V and 5 bases from J, with 8 bases between. The CDR3 loop spans 13 amino acids. The CDR3 is CASSQDSADEQYF. As DNA, the CDR3 is TGCGCCAGCAGCCAAGATTCCGCGGACGAGCAGTACTTC.

The rearrangement links TRBV5-6 to TRBJ2-1; 12 bases line up with TRBD2. The CDR3 has 13 amino acids. The germline CDR1 and CDR2 sequences are SGHDT and YYEEEE. J was trimmed by 15 bases and V by 6 bases; bases with no gene match: 10. The CDR3 nucleotides are TGTGCCAGCACTCTCGGGACTAGCGGGCCTCCGTTCTTC. It translates to CASTLGTSGPPFF.

This clone appeared once. The V call is TRBV10-3, the J call TRBJ2-5; 10 bases line up with TRBD1. CDR1 is ENHRY, CDR2 SYGVKD, per germline. The CDR3 runs 16 residues. V lost 2 bases and J lost 5; bases outside the gene matches: 8. CDR3 nucleotide sequence: TGTGCCATCAGTGAGAGGACCGGGACAGGGGAGGAGACCCAGTACTTC. This gives the protein CAISERTGTGEETQYF.

This rearrangement joins TRBV4-3 to TRBJ2-7; a possible D gene is TRBD2 (5 bases). This CDR3 spans 13 amino acids. Trimming took 5 bases from V and 4 from J, leaving 12 bases between them. CDR1 and CDR2 (germline): LGHNA, YSLEER. CDR3 sequence reads: CASSNGVGYEQYF. DNA for the CDR3: TGCGCCAGCAGCAACGGGGTCGGATACGAGCAGTACTTC.

This rearrangement joins TRBV6-5 to TRBJ1-1, with no clear D. The ends were cut back, 5 bases at V and 0 bases at J, with 13 bases in the middle. Germline CDR1 reads MNHEY; CDR2 reads SVGAGI. The CDR3 loop spans 15 amino acids. The CDR3 protein is CASSRQERLNTEAFF. Here the CDR3 DNA reads TGTGCCAGCAGTCGGCAAGAGAGGTTGAACACTGAAGCTTTCTTT.